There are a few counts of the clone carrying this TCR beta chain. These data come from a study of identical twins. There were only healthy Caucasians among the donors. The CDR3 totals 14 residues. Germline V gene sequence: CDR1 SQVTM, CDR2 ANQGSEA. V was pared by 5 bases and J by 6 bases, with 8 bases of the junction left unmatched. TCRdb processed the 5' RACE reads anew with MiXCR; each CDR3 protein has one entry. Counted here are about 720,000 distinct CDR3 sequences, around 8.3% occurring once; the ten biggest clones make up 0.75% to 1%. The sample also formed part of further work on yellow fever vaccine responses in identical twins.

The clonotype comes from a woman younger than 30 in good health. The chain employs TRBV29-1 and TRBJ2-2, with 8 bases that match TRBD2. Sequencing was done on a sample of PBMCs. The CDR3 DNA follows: TGCAGCGTTCGGTCCAGCGGGAGTTCCGGGGAGCTGTTTTTT. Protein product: CSVRSSGSSGELFF.